These 28 T cell receptor beta chains share one sample of origin, sequenced in a study of blood T cell repertoires in COVID-19. The data were produced by immunoSEQ multiplex PCR, yet TCRdb's version contains in-frame clones alone and is incomplete. The sample yields approximately 180,000 clones, roughly 89% seen once. Source material: PBMCs or T cells enriched from blood (not recorded which). Receptor source: a woman aged 40-49 years with acute COVID-19.

On this clone: The sample holds other DNA sequences that translate to the same CDR3. V gene TRBV6-5 combines with J gene TRBJ2-7, with 8 bases lining up with TRBD1. The V gene end was trimmed by 0 bases and the J gene end by 4 bases; junction bases not matched to a gene: 2. CDR3 size: 14 residues. Germline V gene sequence: CDR1 MNHEY, CDR2 SVGAGI. CDR3 DNA: TGTGCCAGCAGTTACTCTCGACAGGGGTACGAGCAGTACTTC. Protein: CASSYSRQGYEQYF.

The chain employs TRBV23-1 and TRBJ2-1; 12 bases fit TRBD1. TRBV23-1 is identified as an open reading frame with a role that is uncertain. This CDR3 has 18 residues. V shed 2 bases, J shed 5 bases, and the junction held 10 bases outside the gene matches. CDR3 loop: CASSQIRDRGRVDNEQFF. The CDR3 DNA follows: TGCGCCAGCAGTCAAATCCGGGACAGGGGGCGGGTAGACAATGAGCAGTTCTTC.

The gene calls are TRBV28 and TRBJ2-7; no clear D gene. V lost 7 bases, J lost 0 bases, and 13 bases lay in between. The CDR3 consists of 14 residues. Germline CDR1 and CDR2: MDHEN and SYDVKM. CDR3: CASTRVPSSYEQYF. In nucleotides, the CDR3 is TGTGCCAGCACCCGGGTCCCTAGCTCCTACGAGCAGTACTTC.

The V call is TRBV5-1, the J call TRBJ2-3; TRBD1 agrees at 8 bases. Germline CDR1 and CDR2: SGHRS and YFSETQ. The trim removed 8 bases at V and 3 bases at J, leaving 5 bases unmatched. The CDR3 runs 13 residues. The CDR3 DNA sequence: TGCGCCAGGGCGGACAGGGCTACAGATACGCAGTATTTT. Encoded protein: CARADRATDTQYF.

The chain employs TRBV13 and TRBJ1-6; TRBD1 is a possible D gene (5 bases). Germline CDR1 reads PRHDT; CDR2 reads FYEKMQ (reference sequence). The CDR3 runs 15 residues. V was pared by 3 bases and J by 5 bases, with 11 bases between. CDR3 DNA: TGTGCCAGCAGCTTGGGGGGGACCAATAATTCACCCCTCCACTTT. The encoded protein is CASSLGGTNNSPLHF. The variable domain in full, completed from reference TRBV13 and TRBJ1-6, reads AAGVIQSPRHLIKEKRETATLKCYPIPRHDTVYWYQQGPGQDPQFLISFYEKMQSDKGSIPDRFSAQQFSDYHSELNMSSLELGDSALYFCASSLGGTNNSPLHFGNGTRLTVT.

The chain joins TRBV6-5 to TRBJ1-2; no clear D gene. Germline V gene sequence: CDR1 MNHEY, CDR2 SVGAGI. This CDR3 spans 14 amino acids. V dropped 5 bases and J dropped 2 bases, with 12 bases sitting between them. CDR3 in amino acids: CASSPGGENYGYTF. CDR3 nucleotides: TGTGCCAGCAGTCCCGGTGGGGAGAACTATGGCTACACCTTC.

This sequence joins TRBV12-3 or TRBV12-4 and TRBJ1-6; 8 bases map to TRBD1. Unmatched junction bases numbered 2, after V lost 8 bases and J lost 8 bases. The CDR3 runs 12 residues. The CDR3, as DNA: TGTGCCAGCGGGACAGGAGATTCACCCCTCCACTTT. Protein product: CASGTGDSPLHF.

This chain's CDR3 is CASIDRQGFSYEQYF. CDR3 coding DNA: TGTGCCAGCATCGACCGCCAGGGGTTTTCCTACGAGCAGTACTTC. The rearrangement joins TRBV28 to TRBJ2-7; D is possibly TRBD1 (6 bases). Germline CDR1 MDHEN, CDR2 SYDVKM. Trimming removed 7 bases at V and 1 base at J, with 17 bases between. The length of the CDR3 is 15 residues.

This rearrangement joins TRBV9 to TRBJ1-2, with TRBD1 matching over 11 bases. V was clipped by 0 bases and J by 6 bases; unmatched bases: 4. This CDR3 region has 15 residues. Germline CDR1 SGDLS, CDR2 YYNGEE. The CDR3 DNA is TGTGCCAGCAGCGTAGCTTGGACAGGGGGCAATGGCTACACCTTC. This sequence encodes CASSVAWTGGNGYTF.

In the case of this clone: Other DNA sequences within the sample encode an identical CDR3. This chain joins TRBV5-1 and TRBJ2-7, with D perhaps TRBD1 (6 bases). Germline CDR1 SGHRS, CDR2 YFSETQ. Trimming removed 3 bases from V and 0 bases from J, with 10 bases in between. The CDR3 contains 14 residues. CDR3 nucleotide sequence: TGCGCCAGCAGCTCAGGGGATTTCTCCTACGAGCAGTACTTC. Amino acid sequence: CASSSGDFSYEQYF.

This clone has just one count. The chain joins TRBV12-5 to TRBJ2-7, with 7 positions matching TRBD1. The CDR3 sequence is 18 residues long. V was pared by 5 bases and J by 2 bases, with 18 bases of the junction left unmatched. Germline V gene sequence: CDR1 LGHNT, CDR2 FRNRAP. This CDR3 is CASGKSPSGQYLAYEQYF. The CDR3 DNA follows: TGTGCTAGTGGTAAGTCACCGTCGGGACAGTACTTAGCCTACGAGCAGTACTTC.

V gene TRBV3-1 (or the pseudogene TRBV3-2) combines with J gene TRBJ2-2; 8 bases are a match to TRBD1. CDR3 length equals 15 residues. The V segment lost 6 bases and the J segment 4 bases; nucleotides outside the gene matches: 7. CDR1 and CDR2 (germline): LGHDT, YNNKEL (reference sequence). For the CDR3, the DNA is TGTGCCAGCAGACCGACAGGGGCGACCACCGGGGAGCTGTTTTTT. Its translation is CASRPTGATTGELFF.

This chain connects TRBV24-1 to TRBJ2-7; TRBD1 is a possible D gene (6 bases). V lost 11 bases to trimming and J lost 2 bases, with 18 bases between them. Looked up from germline, CDR1 is KGHDR and CDR2 is SFDVKD. The CDR3 sequence is 14 residues long. DNA of the CDR3: TGTGCCATCAGGGGCCGCAGGGCCCCCTACGAGCAGTACTTC. Its translation is CAIRGRRAPYEQYF.

The chain combines TRBV7-2 with TRBJ2-5, with 14 nucleotides matching TRBD2. CDR3 length: 18 amino acids. Germline V gene data show CDR1 as SGHTA and CDR2 as FQGNSA. Trimming cost V 3 bases and J 5 bases; bases outside gene matches: 11. The CDR3 DNA is TGTGCCAGCAGCTTTGCGGGACTAGCGGGAGTCGAAGGGGAGACCCAGTACTTC. Amino acid sequence: CASSFAGLAGVEGETQYF. Using reference TRBV7-2 and TRBJ2-5 for the parts outside the CDR3, the full variable domain is GAGVSQSPSNKVTEKGKDVELRCDPISGHTALYWYRQSLGQGLEFLIYFQGNSAPDKSGLPSDRFSAERTGGSVSTLTIQRTQQEDSAVYLCASSFAGLAGVEGETQYFGPGTRLLVL.

Here the CDR3 reads CASRRDRSTDTQYF. The CDR3 region has the DNA TGTGCCAGCAGGCGCGACAGAAGCACAGATACGCAGTATTTT. V gene TRBV7-9 combines with J gene TRBJ2-3, with a possible D match to TRBD1 (5 bases). The CDR3 length is 14 residues. The germline V gene has CDR1 SEHNR and CDR2 FQNEAQ (reference sequence). Trimming shortened V by 6 bases and J by 0 bases, and 10 bases separated the two germline ends. The full variable domain, in which reference TRBV7-9 and TRBJ2-3 provide the parts outside the CDR3, is DTGVSQNPRHKITKRGQNVTFRCDPISEHNRLYWYRQTLGQGPEFLTYFQNEAQLEKSRLLSDRFSAERPKGSFSTLEIQRTEQGDSAMYLCASRRDRSTDTQYFGPGTRLTVL.

The V call is TRBV3-1 (or the pseudogene TRBV3-2), the J call TRBJ2-7; 10 bases line up with TRBD2. CDR3 size: 14 residues. CDR1 is LGHDT and CDR2 is YNNKEL in the germline V gene (reference sequence). V lost 4 bases, J lost 5 bases, and 5 bases stayed unmatched. In DNA, the CDR3 is TGTGCCAGCAGCCTAGCGGGGGGCCATGACGAGCAGTACTTC. Translation: CASSLAGGHDEQYF.

This clone was observed at least ten times. The V gene is TRBV20-1, the J gene TRBJ2-3, with D uncertain. Germline assignment: CDR1 DFQATT and CDR2 SNEGSKA (reference sequence). V was trimmed by 5 bases and J by 5 bases, leaving 8 bases between them. There are 11 residues in the CDR3. The chain's CDR3 is CSAEVRDTQYF. Here the CDR3 DNA reads TGCAGTGCTGAAGTGAGAGATACGCAGTATTTT.

The J gene is TRBJ1-4, the V gene TRBV19; no definite D call. The V end was cut by 4 bases, the J end by 5 bases, with 14 bases between. Germline V lookup: CDR1 LNHDA, CDR2 SQIVND (reference sequence). The CDR3 contains 15 residues. This CDR3 reads CASSTWLGENEKLFF. As DNA, the CDR3 is TGTGCCAGTAGTACGTGGCTGGGAGAGAATGAAAAACTGTTTTTT.

The chain combines TRBV29-1 with TRBJ1-2; 7 bases align to TRBD1. The CDR3 consists of 13 residues. The germline gives CDR1 SQVTM, CDR2 ANQGSEA. The V segment lost 5 bases and the J segment 8 bases; nucleotides outside the gene matches: 11. CDR3 DNA sequence: TGCAGCGTTAGCGCCGGGACAGTCCGCGGCTACACCTTC. Protein: CSVSAGTVRGYTF.

The rearrangement joins TRBV4-3 to TRBJ2-2; D gene uncertain. V lost 0 bases, J lost 5 bases, and 7 bases lay in between. The CDR3 is made up of 14 amino acids. Germline-derived CDR1 and CDR2 are LGHNA and YSLEER. The CDR3: CASSQDRRTGELFF. CDR3 nucleotide sequence: TGCGCCAGCAGCCAAGATCGCAGAACCGGGGAGCTGTTTTTT.

This chain joins TRBV7-9 and TRBJ2-5, with 7 bases aligning to TRBD2. Losses at the gene ends were 3 bases for V and 5 bases for J; bases not matched to a gene: 9. The germline V gene encodes CDR1 SEHNR and CDR2 FQNEAQ (reference sequence). This CDR3 is built from 15 residues. CDR3 amino acids: CASSFHGRHGETQYF. The CDR3 DNA is TGTGCCAGCAGCTTCCACGGGAGGCACGGGGAGACCCAGTACTTC.

The CDR3 protein is CASRDRTDQPQHF. In DNA, the CDR3 is TGTGCCAGTAGGGACAGGACTGATCAGCCCCAGCATTTT. The chain couples TRBV19 to TRBJ1-5; 7 bases map to TRBD1. V was clipped by 6 bases and J by 5 bases; unmatched bases: 4. The germline V gene has CDR1 LNHDA and CDR2 SQIVND (reference sequence). CDR3 size: 13 residues.

The V gene is TRBV19, the J gene TRBJ1-1; 8 nucleotides align to TRBD1. The ends lost 7 bases at V and 5 bases at J; junction bases unmatched: 9. This CDR3 contains 14 residues. Germline assignment: CDR1 LNHDA and CDR2 SQIVND (reference sequence). CDR3 amino acids: CASTSRQGWTEAFF. The CDR3 region has the DNA TGTGCCAGTACTTCCAGACAGGGGTGGACTGAAGCTTTCTTT.

This clone has only one observation. Other DNA sequences within the sample encode an identical CDR3. The CDR3 bases are TGTGCCAGCTCACCAAGGGGAACTAATGAAAAACTGTTTTTT. This codes for CASSPRGTNEKLFF. The V call is TRBV18, the J call TRBJ1-4; a possible D gene is TRBD1 (5 bases). Germline V lookup: CDR1 KGHSH, CDR2 LQKENI. V lost 2 bases and J 1 base, leaving 5 bases between the germline ends. The CDR3 loop spans 14 amino acids.

This sequence joins TRBV24-1 and TRBJ2-1, with 7 bases lining up with TRBD2. V shed 2 bases and J 8 bases; nucleotides not matched to a gene: 11. CDR1 is KGHDR, CDR2 SFDVKD, per germline. The CDR3 consists of 16 residues. CDR3 in DNA: TGTGCCACCAGTGATTCCCGTTGGATTAGCGGGTATGAGCAGTTCTTC. Translating gives CATSDSRWISGYEQFF.

The J gene is TRBJ2-1, the V gene TRBV6-1; 14 positions match TRBD2. V shed 3 bases, J shed 5 bases, and the junction held 12 bases outside the gene matches. Germline V gene sequence: CDR1 MNHNS, CDR2 SASEGT. This CDR3 comprises 19 residues. In DNA form, the CDR3 reads TGTGCCAGCAGTGATGTTCTGGGGCCGACTAGCGGGGGGGACAATGAGCAGTTCTTC. Its protein is CASSDVLGPTSGGDNEQFF.

The rearrangement joins TRBV29-1 to TRBJ2-7, with 7 bases aligning to TRBD2. Trimming removed 7 bases from V and 2 bases from J; junction bases left unmatched: 14. The germline gives CDR1 SQVTM, CDR2 ANQGSEA. The length of the CDR3 is 15 residues. The CDR3 loop reads CSAESTASGPYEQYF. CDR3 sequence (DNA): TGCAGCGCCGAAAGTACGGCTAGCGGCCCCTACGAGCAGTACTTC.

This chain joins TRBV5-1 and TRBJ1-1; D is uncertain. With 4 bases removed from V and 0 bases from J, the gap between germline ends came to 7 bases. CDR3 size: 13 residues. Germline V gene lookup returns CDR1 SGHRS and CDR2 YFSETQ. The CDR3: CASSQEVNTEAFF. The CDR3 nucleotides are TGCGCCAGCAGCCAGGAAGTGAACACTGAAGCTTTCTTT.